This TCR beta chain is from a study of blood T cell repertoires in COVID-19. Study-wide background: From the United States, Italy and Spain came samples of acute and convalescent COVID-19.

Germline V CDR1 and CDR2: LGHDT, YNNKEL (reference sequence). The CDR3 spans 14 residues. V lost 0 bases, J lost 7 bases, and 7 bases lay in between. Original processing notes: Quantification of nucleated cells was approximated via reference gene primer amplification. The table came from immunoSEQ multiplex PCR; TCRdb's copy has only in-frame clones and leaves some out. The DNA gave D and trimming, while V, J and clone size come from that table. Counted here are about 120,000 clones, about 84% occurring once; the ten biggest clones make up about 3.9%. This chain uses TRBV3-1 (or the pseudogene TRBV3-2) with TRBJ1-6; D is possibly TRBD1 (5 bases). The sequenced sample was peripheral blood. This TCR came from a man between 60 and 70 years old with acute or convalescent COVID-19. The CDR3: CASSQERGNSPLHF. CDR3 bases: TGTGCCAGCAGCCAAGAGCGGGGGAATTCACCCCTCCACTTT.